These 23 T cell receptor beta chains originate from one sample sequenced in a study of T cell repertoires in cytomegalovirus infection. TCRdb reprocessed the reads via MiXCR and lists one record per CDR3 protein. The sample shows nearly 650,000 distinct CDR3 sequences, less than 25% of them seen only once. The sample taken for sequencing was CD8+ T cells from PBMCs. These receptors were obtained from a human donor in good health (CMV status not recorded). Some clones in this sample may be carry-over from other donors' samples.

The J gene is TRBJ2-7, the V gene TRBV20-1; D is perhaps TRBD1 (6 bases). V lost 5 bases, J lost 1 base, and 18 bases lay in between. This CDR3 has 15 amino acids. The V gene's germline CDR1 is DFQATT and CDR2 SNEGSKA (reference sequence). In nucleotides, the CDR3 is TGCAGTGCTTCTAATCCGGACAGCTTGTCCTACGAGCAGTACTTC. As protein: CSASNPDSLSYEQYF.

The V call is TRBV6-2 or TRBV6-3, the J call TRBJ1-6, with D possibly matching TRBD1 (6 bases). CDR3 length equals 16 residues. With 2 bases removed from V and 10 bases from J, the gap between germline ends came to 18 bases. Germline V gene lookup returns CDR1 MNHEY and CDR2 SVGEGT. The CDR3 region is CASSYGPTGPYSPLHF. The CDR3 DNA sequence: TGTGCCAGCAGTTACGGACCGACAGGACCCTACTCACCCCTCCACTTT.

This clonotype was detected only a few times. The CDR3 loop is CASSLIRGGHGELFF. In DNA form, the CDR3 reads TGTGCCAGCAGTTTAATTAGGGGGGGCCACGGGGAGCTGTTTTTT. The chain joins TRBV28 to TRBJ2-2; possibly TRBD2 for D (7 bases). The CDR3 is 15 residues long. V was shortened by 2 bases and J by 7 bases, with 14 bases between the two germline ends. CDR1 is MDHEN, CDR2 SYDVKM, per germline.

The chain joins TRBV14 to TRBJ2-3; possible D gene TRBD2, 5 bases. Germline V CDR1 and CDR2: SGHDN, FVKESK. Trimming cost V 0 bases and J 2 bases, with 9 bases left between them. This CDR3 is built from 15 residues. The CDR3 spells CASSQDIGLTDTQYF. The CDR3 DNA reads TGTGCCAGCAGCCAAGATATAGGACTCACAGATACGCAGTATTTT. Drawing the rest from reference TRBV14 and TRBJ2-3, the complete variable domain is EAGVTQFPSHSVIEKGQTVTLRCDPISGHDNLYWYRRVMGKEIKFLLHFVKESKQDESGMPNNRFLAERTGGTYSTLKVQPAELEDSGVYFCASSQDIGLTDTQYFGPGTRLTVL.

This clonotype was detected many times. Here the CDR3 DNA reads TGTGCCAGCAGCTCAGGCGAGGGGGGGGGCACAGATACGCAGTATTTT. Protein: CASSSGEGGGTDTQYF. The chain recombines TRBV7-6 with TRBJ2-3; tentative D call: TRBD2 (7 bases). The CDR3 is 16 amino acids. Germline CDR1 reads SGHVS; CDR2 reads FNYEAQ. Trimming removed 4 bases from V and 1 base from J, with 15 bases in between.

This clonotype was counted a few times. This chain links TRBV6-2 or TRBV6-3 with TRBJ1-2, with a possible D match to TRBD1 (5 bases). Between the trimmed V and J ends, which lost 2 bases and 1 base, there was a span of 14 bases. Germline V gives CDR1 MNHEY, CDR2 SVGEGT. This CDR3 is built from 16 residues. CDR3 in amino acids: CASSYGMGPSNYGYTF. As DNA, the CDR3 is TGTGCCAGCAGTTACGGGATGGGGCCGAGTAACTATGGCTACACCTTC.

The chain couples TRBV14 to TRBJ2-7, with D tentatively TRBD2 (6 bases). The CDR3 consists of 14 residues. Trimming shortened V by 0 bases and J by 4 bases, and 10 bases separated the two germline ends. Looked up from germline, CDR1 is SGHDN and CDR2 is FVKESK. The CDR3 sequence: CASSQDGGTYEQYF. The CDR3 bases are TGTGCCAGCAGCCAAGATGGAGGGACTTACGAGCAGTACTTC.

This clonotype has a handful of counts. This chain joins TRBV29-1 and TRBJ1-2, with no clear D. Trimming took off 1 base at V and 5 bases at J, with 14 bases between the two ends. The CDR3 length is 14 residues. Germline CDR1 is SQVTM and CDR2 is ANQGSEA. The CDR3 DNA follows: TGCAGCGTTGAAGGGACGGGTCAGACTTATGGCTACACCTTC. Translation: CSVEGTGQTYGYTF.

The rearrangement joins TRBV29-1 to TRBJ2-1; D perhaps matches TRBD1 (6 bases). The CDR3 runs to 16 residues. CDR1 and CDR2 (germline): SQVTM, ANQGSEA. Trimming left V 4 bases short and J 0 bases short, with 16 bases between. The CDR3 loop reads CSVAGTPSVSYNEQFF. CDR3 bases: TGCAGCGTTGCTGGGACACCCTCCGTCTCCTACAATGAGCAGTTCTTC.

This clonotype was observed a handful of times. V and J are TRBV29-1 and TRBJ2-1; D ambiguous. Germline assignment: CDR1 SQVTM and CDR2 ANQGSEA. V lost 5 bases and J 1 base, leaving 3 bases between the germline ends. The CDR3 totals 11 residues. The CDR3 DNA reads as TGCAGCGTTTGGTCCTACAATGAGCAGTTCTTC. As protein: CSVWSYNEQFF.

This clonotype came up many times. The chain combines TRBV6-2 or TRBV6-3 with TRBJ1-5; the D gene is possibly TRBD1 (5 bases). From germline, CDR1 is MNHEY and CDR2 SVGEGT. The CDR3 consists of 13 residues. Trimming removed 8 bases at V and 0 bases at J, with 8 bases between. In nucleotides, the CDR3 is TGTGCCAGCGGACACTATAGCAATCAGCCCCAGCATTTT. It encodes CASGHYSNQPQHF.

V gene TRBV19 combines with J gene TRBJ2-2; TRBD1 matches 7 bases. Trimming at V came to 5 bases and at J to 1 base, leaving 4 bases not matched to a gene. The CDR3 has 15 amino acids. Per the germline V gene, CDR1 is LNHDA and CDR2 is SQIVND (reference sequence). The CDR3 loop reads CASSYRGRNTGELFF. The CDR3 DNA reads TGTGCCAGTAGTTACAGGGGTAGGAACACCGGGGAGCTGTTTTTT.

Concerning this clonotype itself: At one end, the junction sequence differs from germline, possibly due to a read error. The CDR3 region has the DNA TGTGCCAACAGCTTCTCTCTAGCGGGGAACAATGAGCAGTTCTTC. This gives the protein CANSFSLAGNNEQFF. The chain links TRBV11-2 to TRBJ2-1; 9 nucleotides agree with TRBD2. The CDR3 has 15 amino acids. The germline V gene encodes CDR1 SGHAT and CDR2 FQNNGV.

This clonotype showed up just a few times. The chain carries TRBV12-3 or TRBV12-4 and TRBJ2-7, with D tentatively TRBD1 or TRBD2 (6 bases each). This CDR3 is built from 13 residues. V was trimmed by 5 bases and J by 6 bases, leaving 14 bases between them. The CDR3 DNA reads TGTGCCAGCAGTGCGATAGGGGGAGGCGAGCAGTACTTC. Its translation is CASSAIGGGEQYF.

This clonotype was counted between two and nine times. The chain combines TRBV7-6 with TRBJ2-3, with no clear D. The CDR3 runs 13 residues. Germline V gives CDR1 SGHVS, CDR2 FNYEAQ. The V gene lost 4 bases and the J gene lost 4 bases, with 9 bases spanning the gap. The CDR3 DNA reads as TGTGCCAGCAGCTCTCTAGTCGCAGATACGCAGTATTTT. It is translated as CASSSLVADTQYF.

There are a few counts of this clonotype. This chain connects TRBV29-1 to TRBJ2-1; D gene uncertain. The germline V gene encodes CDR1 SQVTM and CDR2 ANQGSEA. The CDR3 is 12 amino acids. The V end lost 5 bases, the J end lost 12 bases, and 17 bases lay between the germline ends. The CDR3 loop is CSVPLKARSQFF. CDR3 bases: TGCAGCGTTCCCCTTAAAGCCCGTTCGCAGTTCTTC.

CDR3 loop: CASSPKSGANTEAFF. The CDR3 nucleotides are TGTGCCAGCAGCCCCAAATCAGGGGCGAACACTGAAGCTTTCTTT. The chain links TRBV7-9 to TRBJ1-1; TRBD1 might be the D (6 bases). CDR1 and CDR2 (germline): SEHNR, FQNEAQ (reference sequence). V lost 5 bases and J lost 1, with 14 bases in between. The CDR3 has 15 residues.

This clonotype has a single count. In DNA form, the CDR3 reads TGCAGTGCTAGGGACGGGCACTCTGGAAACACCATATATTTT. The encoded protein is CSARDGHSGNTIYF. The chain combines TRBV20-1 with TRBJ1-3; D ambiguous. V lost 3 bases to trimming and J lost 0 bases, with 9 bases between them. CDR3 length: 14 amino acids. Germline V gene lookup returns CDR1 DFQATT and CDR2 SNEGSKA (reference sequence).

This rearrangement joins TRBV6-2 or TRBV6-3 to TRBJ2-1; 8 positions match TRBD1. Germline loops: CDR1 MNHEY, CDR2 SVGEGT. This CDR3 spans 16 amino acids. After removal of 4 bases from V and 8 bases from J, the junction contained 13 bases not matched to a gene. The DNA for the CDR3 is TGTGCCAGCAGTTTATTCAGGACAGGGAATATTTATGAGCAGTTCTTC. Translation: CASSLFRTGNIYEQFF.

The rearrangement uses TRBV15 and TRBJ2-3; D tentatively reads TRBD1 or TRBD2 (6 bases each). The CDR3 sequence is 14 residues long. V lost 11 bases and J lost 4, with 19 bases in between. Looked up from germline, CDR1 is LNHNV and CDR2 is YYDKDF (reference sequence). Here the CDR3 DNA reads TGTGCCTCGAAGGGGGGTTTACTGCCAGATACGCAGTATTTT. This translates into CASKGGLLPDTQYF.

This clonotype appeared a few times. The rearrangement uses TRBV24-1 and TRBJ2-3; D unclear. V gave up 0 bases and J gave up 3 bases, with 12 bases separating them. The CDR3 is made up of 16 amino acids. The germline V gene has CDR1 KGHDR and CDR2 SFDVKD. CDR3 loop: CATSDLNNLGTDTQYF. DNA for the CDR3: TGTGCCACCAGTGATTTGAACAACCTGGGAACAGATACGCAGTATTTT.

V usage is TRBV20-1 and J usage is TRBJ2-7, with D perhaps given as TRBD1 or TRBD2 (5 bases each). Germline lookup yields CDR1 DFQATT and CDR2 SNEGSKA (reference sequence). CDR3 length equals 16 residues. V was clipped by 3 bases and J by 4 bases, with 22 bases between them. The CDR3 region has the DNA TGCAGTGCTAGGGTCACCGGGACCCTACAGCCATACGAGCAGTACTTC. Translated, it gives CSARVTGTLQPYEQYF.

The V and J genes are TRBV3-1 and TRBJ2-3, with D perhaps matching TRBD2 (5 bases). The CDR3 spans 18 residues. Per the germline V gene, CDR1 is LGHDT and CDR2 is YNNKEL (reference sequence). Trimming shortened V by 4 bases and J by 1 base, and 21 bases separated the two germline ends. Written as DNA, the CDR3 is TGTGCCAGCAGCCCCGGGGTACGGCTTTATTCCGGCACAGATACGCAGTATTTT. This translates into CASSPGVRLYSGTDTQYF.